This T cell receptor beta chain emerged from a study of blood T cell repertoires in COVID-19. Study overall: Both acute and convalescent COVID-19 samples were obtained from the United States, Italy and Spain. Sources were T cells, B-cell-depleted T cells, or PBMCs; the material itself was cDNA or gDNA.

Original data processing: Nucleated cell counts were estimated from reference gene primer amplification. Clones were sequenced by immunoSEQ multiplex PCR, and TCRdb holds only the in-frame ones, with some missing. That table is the source of V, J and clone size, and D and trimming were worked out from the DNA. The sample shows approximately 17,000 clones, about 85% of them seen only once. Sequencing was performed on peripheral blood. This TCR was recovered from a human donor in a cohort sampled during active COVID-19.

The CDR3 spells CAISEEQGAAYNEQFF. The CDR3 DNA sequence: TGTGCCATCAGTGAGGAACAGGGGGCCGCCTACAATGAGCAGTTCTTC. This chain joins TRBV10-3 and TRBJ2-1; TRBD1 matches at 9 bases. V was pared by 2 bases and J by 2 bases, with 4 bases of the junction left unmatched. CDR1 is ENHRY and CDR2 is SYGVKD in the germline V gene. The CDR3 has 16 amino acids.